Below, 3 T cell receptor beta chains from the same sample are listed, as sequenced in a study of beta chain features in type 1 diabetes. Regarding the study as a whole: People with Type 1 diabetes carried modestly yet significantly shorter TCRB CDR3s in all four CD4+ subsets.

Expressed TCRB transcripts were sequenced, since all the RNA that had been isolated was reverse transcribed. Measured with immunoSEQ multiplex PCR; TCRdb has only the in-frame clones, and not every one. The sample shows around 130,000 clones, around 9% of them seen only once. Antigen specificity for these receptors is unknown. Sequencing was carried out using central memory CD4+ T cells from blood. The receptors shown here come from a man aged 30-40 years with type 1 diabetes.

This clone was counted only a few times. The rearrangement joins TRBV5-6 to TRBJ1-5; D remains unclear. The CDR3 loop spans 15 amino acids. Trimming shortened V by 0 bases and J by 6 bases, and 13 bases separated the two germline ends. Germline V gene sequence: CDR1 SGHDT, CDR2 YYEEEE. Written as DNA, the CDR3 is TGTGCCAGCAGCTTGGGCACCGTCCGGGGTCAGCCCCAGCATTTT. This sequence encodes CASSLGTVRGQPQHF.

The chain joins TRBV7-3 to TRBJ2-7, with 9 bases fitting TRBD1. There are 16 residues in the CDR3. The germline CDR1 and CDR2 sequences are SGHTA and FQGTGA. V trimming: 1 base; J trimming: 0 bases; junction bases outside the gene matches: 4. In nucleotides, the CDR3 is TGTGCCAGCAGCTTAATTAGGACAGGGGACTCCTACGAGCAGTACTTC. This gives the protein CASSLIRTGDSYEQYF.

To note about this clone: Other nucleotide sequences in the sample specify the same CDR3. The chain uses TRBV5-1 and TRBJ1-2; D gene uncertain. The CDR3 covers 13 residues. Trimming took 0 bases from V and 1 from J, leaving 4 bases between them. Looked up from germline, CDR1 is SGHRS and CDR2 is YFSETQ. The CDR3: CASSLVSNYGYTF. In DNA, the CDR3 is TGCGCCAGCAGCTTGGTCAGTAACTATGGCTACACCTTC. Full variable domain (outside the CDR3, taken from reference TRBV5-1 and TRBJ1-2): KAGVTQTPRYLIKTRGQQVTLSCSPISGHRSVSWYQQTPGQGLQFLFEYFSETQRNKGNFPGRFSGRQFSNSRSEMNVSTLELGDSALYLCASSLVSNYGYTFGSGTRLTVV.